Each of the 27 T cell receptor beta chains below was sequenced from the same sample in a study of cytomegalovirus exposure and HLA in healthy donors. The PCR employed 60 Vbeta primers together with 13 Jbeta primers. Assay used: immunoSEQ multiplex PCR; TCRdb lists only in-frame clones, some missing. The data show around 300,000 clones, under 80% seen once. Source material: PBMCs. The receptor set was obtained from a female donor in good health and CMV-seronegative.

The J gene is TRBJ2-1, the V gene TRBV15, with D perhaps matching TRBD2 (6 bases). V gave up 7 bases and J gave up 10 bases, with 20 bases separating them. Germline lookup yields CDR1 LNHNV and CDR2 YYDKDF (reference sequence). The CDR3 has 14 amino acids. The CDR3 loop reads CATKREREVMEQFF. The CDR3 region has the DNA TGTGCCACCAAACGCGAGAGGGAGGTGATGGAGCAGTTCTTC.

Of note for this clone: The junction differs from germline at one of its ends, possibly a read error. The CDR3 protein is CASSDGINDGYTF. Written as DNA, the CDR3 is TGTGCCAGCAGCGACGGGATTAACGATGGCTACACCTTC. V is TRBV9 and J is TRBJ1-2; D gene uncertain. The CDR3 has 13 residues. Germline V gene lookup returns CDR1 SGDLS and CDR2 YYNGEE. The complete variable domain, with remaining parts taken from reference TRBV9 and TRBJ1-2, reads DSGVTQTPKHLITATGQRVTLRCSPRSGDLSVYWYQQSLDQGLQFLIQYYNGEERAKGNILERFSAQQFPDLHSELNLSSLELGDSALYFCASSDGINDGYTFGSGTRLTVV.

The chain carries TRBV2 and TRBJ2-3; D is perhaps TRBD1 (5 bases). The ends were cut back, 6 bases at V and 5 bases at J, with 12 bases in the middle. Germline CDR1 is SNHLY and CDR2 is FYNNEI. The length of the CDR3 is 13 residues. CDR3 protein: CASRDDRGDTQYF. The CDR3 DNA sequence: TGTGCCAGCAGGGACGACAGAGGAGATACGCAGTATTTT. The full variable domain, completed using reference TRBV2 and TRBJ2-3, is EPEVTQTPSHQVTQMGQEVILRCVPISNHLYFYWYRQILGQKVEFLVSFYNNEISEKSEIFDDQFSVERPDGSNFTLKIRSTKLEDSAMYFCASRDDRGDTQYFGPGTRLTVL.

The chain combines TRBV6-5 with TRBJ2-7; D not resolved. The ends were cut back, 0 bases at V and 8 bases at J, with 20 bases in the middle. The CDR3 loop spans 16 amino acids. The germline V gene has CDR1 MNHEY and CDR2 SVGAGI. The chain's CDR3 is CASSYSTAEPSLQQYF. Here the CDR3 DNA reads TGTGCCAGCAGTTACTCGACGGCGGAGCCGTCACTTCAGCAGTACTTC.

This chain joins TRBV28 and TRBJ2-7; TRBD1 matches 9 bases. The V segment lost 6 bases and the J segment 3 bases; nucleotides outside the gene matches: 18. Germline V gives CDR1 MDHEN, CDR2 SYDVKM. The CDR3 loop spans 18 amino acids. CDR3 residues: CASRETRDRAPHFYEQYF. The CDR3, as DNA: TGTGCCAGCAGAGAGACCCGGGACAGGGCCCCCCATTTCTACGAGCAGTACTTC.

The chain links TRBV5-1 to TRBJ2-2, with 10 bases that match TRBD2. With 3 bases clipped from V and 4 bases from J, the junction kept 3 bases outside the gene matches. This CDR3 spans 15 amino acids. CDR1 is SGHRS, CDR2 YFSETQ, per germline. CDR3 protein: CASSSTSGITGELFF. CDR3 sequence (DNA): TGCGCCAGCAGCTCTACTAGCGGGATCACCGGGGAGCTGTTTTTT.

This clone was counted between two and nine times. V and J are TRBV5-1 and TRBJ2-1; TRBD2 matches at 7 bases. The J segment lost 8 bases and the V segment lost 3 bases, leaving 11 bases of the junction unmatched. This CDR3 has 15 residues. CDR1 and CDR2 (germline): SGHRS, YFSETQ. CDR3 sequence reads: CASSSGTSGVHEQFF. The CDR3 DNA reads TGCGCCAGCAGCTCAGGGACGAGCGGGGTCCATGAGCAGTTCTTC. The variable domain in full, with the rest retrieved from reference TRBV5-1 and TRBJ2-1, is KAGVTQTPRYLIKTRGQQVTLSCSPISGHRSVSWYQQTPGQGLQFLFEYFSETQRNKGNFPGRFSGRQFSNSRSEMNVSTLELGDSALYLCASSSGTSGVHEQFFGPGTRLTVL.

This clone occurred a few times. The chain has TRBV2 and TRBJ1-4, with 10 nucleotides matching TRBD1. Germline loops: CDR1 SNHLY, CDR2 FYNNEI. The CDR3 extends over 13 amino acids. J lost 8 bases, V lost 7 bases, and 4 bases had no gene match. CDR3 region: CASTRDRGEKLFF. The CDR3 DNA is TGTGCCAGCACCCGGGACAGGGGCGAAAAACTGTTTTTT.

CDR3 sequence: CASSVDRGGTDTQYF. The CDR3 DNA is TGCGCCAGCAGCGTCGACAGGGGGGGGACAGATACGCAGTATTTT. The chain carries TRBV5-1 and TRBJ2-3, with 9 nucleotides matching TRBD1. The germline CDR1 and CDR2 sequences are SGHRS and YFSETQ. V was pared by 4 bases and J by 3 bases, with 6 bases of the junction left unmatched. The CDR3 spans 15 residues.

The chain uses TRBV7-3 and TRBJ2-2; TRBD1 might be the D (5 bases). Trimming took off 4 bases at V and 7 bases at J, with 10 bases between the two ends. Germline V gene lookup returns CDR1 SGHTA and CDR2 FQGTGA. This CDR3 comprises 13 residues. CDR3 nucleotides: TGTGCCAGCAGCTCGGAGCAGGGCGGGGAGCTGTTTTTT. Residues: CASSSEQGGELFF.

V and J are TRBV28 and TRBJ1-1, with D unresolved. V lost 1 base and J 3 bases, leaving 6 bases between the germline ends. The CDR3 has 13 amino acids. Germline CDR1 and CDR2: MDHEN and SYDVKM. CDR3: CASSLYGDTEAFF. The CDR3 DNA follows: TGTGCCAGCAGTTTATACGGTGACACTGAAGCTTTCTTT.

The rearrangement links TRBV28 to TRBJ1-1; tentatively, D is TRBD1 (6 bases). The V end was cut by 8 bases, the J end by 2 bases, with 15 bases between. Germline CDR1 reads MDHEN; CDR2 reads SYDVKM. The CDR3 sequence is 14 residues long. CDR3 nucleotide sequence: TGTGCCAGCGAAAAGGGGGGGGAAAACACTGAAGCTTTCTTT. It is translated as CASEKGGENTEAFF.

This sequence joins TRBV2 and TRBJ2-1; D is ambiguous. The CDR3 is 14 residues long. V lost 3 bases and J 5 bases, leaving 11 bases between the germline ends. Germline CDR1 and CDR2: SNHLY and FYNNEI. This chain's CDR3 is CASSEISLHNEQFF. DNA for the CDR3: TGTGCCAGCAGTGAGATAAGTCTACACAATGAGCAGTTCTTC.

The genes are TRBV29-1 and TRBJ2-1; D perhaps matches TRBD1 (5 bases). V lost 3 bases and J 5 bases, leaving 17 bases between the germline ends. The CDR3 extends over 15 amino acids. The V gene's germline CDR1 is SQVTM and CDR2 ANQGSEA. CDR3 DNA sequence: TGCAGCGTTGACGGGCGAGAGTGGGGCCACAATGAGCAGTTCTTC. Residues: CSVDGREWGHNEQFF.

The chain is built from TRBV15 and TRBJ2-2, with a weak D call TRBD2 (6 bases). The CDR3 is made up of 16 amino acids. The V end lost 8 bases, the J end lost 3 bases, and 19 bases lay between the germline ends. Germline-derived CDR1 and CDR2 are LNHNV and YYDKDF (reference sequence). For the CDR3, the DNA is TGTGCCACCCAAACCGACTCTGCGGGGCACACCGGGGAGCTGTTTTTT. This codes for CATQTDSAGHTGELFF.

The chain carries TRBV5-1 and TRBJ2-5; D call uncertain. The J call is doubtful: the DNA matches TRBJ2-7 better. The CDR3 has 15 amino acids. Per germline, CDR1 SGHRS and CDR2 YFSETQ. The CDR3 is CASSLGVSFSYEQYF. The DNA of the CDR3 is TGCGCCAGCAGCTTGGGAGTCTCTTTCTCCTACGAGCAGTACTTC.

V and J are TRBV30 and TRBJ2-6; D ambiguous. Per the germline V gene, CDR1 is GTSNPN and CDR2 is SVGIG (reference sequence). The CDR3 totals 11 residues. With 1 base removed from V and 13 bases from J, the gap between germline ends came to 8 bases. The CDR3 coding sequence is TGTGCCTGGAGTGCGGTCGAAGTCCTGACTTTC. Translated, it gives CAWSAVEVLTF.

This chain connects TRBV10-3 to TRBJ2-6; TRBD2 is a possible D gene (7 bases). The CDR3 loop spans 19 amino acids. Deletions cut 6 bases from V and 0 bases from J, with 21 bases between. Germline lookup yields CDR1 ENHRY and CDR2 SYGVKD. CDR3 bases: TGTGCCATCAGCGGCGCCCGGGGGGCCCCAAGCTCTGGGGCCAACGTCCTGACTTTC. Its protein product is CAISGARGAPSSGANVLTF.

The chain joins TRBV9 to TRBJ2-1; 10 nucleotides match TRBD2. Germline-derived CDR1 and CDR2 are SGDLS and YYNGEE. V trimming: 3 bases; J trimming: 4 bases; junction bases outside the gene matches: 7. The CDR3 has 16 amino acids. DNA of the CDR3: TGTGCCAGCAGCGGGCAAGCGGGAGGGGATTACAATGAGCAGTTCTTC. Encoded protein: CASSGQAGGDYNEQFF.

This clone has only one observation. V and J are TRBV28 and TRBJ1-5; D unclear. The CDR3 extends over 12 amino acids. Trimming removed 6 bases from V and 4 bases from J, with 7 bases in between. Per the germline V gene, CDR1 is MDHEN and CDR2 is SYDVKM. The CDR3 bases are TGTGCCAGCAGATTACCAAATCAGCCCCAGCATTTT. Translating gives CASRLPNQPQHF. Full variable domain (missing parts from reference TRBV28 and TRBJ1-5): DVKVTQSSRYLVKRTGEKVFLECVQDMDHENMFWYRQDPGLGLRLIYFSYDVKMKEKGDIPEGYSVSREKKERFSLILESASTNQTSMYLCASRLPNQPQHFGDGTRLSIL.

The chain links TRBV4-1 to TRBJ2-2; D call uncertain. V shed 2 bases and J shed 2 bases, with 6 bases lying between them. From germline, CDR1 is MGHRA and CDR2 YSYEKL. The length of the CDR3 is 14 residues. The CDR3 is CASSQPTNTGELFF. Here the CDR3 DNA reads TGCGCCAGCAGCCAACCGACTAACACCGGGGAGCTGTTTTTT.

This CDR3 reads CASSPAANPNEKLFF. The CDR3 DNA reads as TGTGCCAGCAGCCCCGCTGCGAACCCTAATGAAAAACTGTTTTTT. The chain couples TRBV9 to TRBJ1-4; D uncertain. V lost 4 bases, J lost 3 bases, and 13 bases lay in between. Germline values: CDR1 SGDLS, CDR2 YYNGEE. The CDR3 is made up of 15 amino acids.

This chain connects TRBV27 to TRBJ1-1; 7 positions match TRBD1. The J segment lost 5 bases and the V segment lost 8 bases, leaving 5 bases of the junction unmatched. Germline CDR1 is MNHEY and CDR2 is SMNVEV (reference sequence). The CDR3 runs to 12 residues. The CDR3 sequence: CASRKTGTEAFF. In DNA form, the CDR3 reads TGTGCCAGCCGGAAGACAGGGACTGAAGCTTTCTTT.

A single count supports this clone. The chain has TRBV7-9 and TRBJ1-2; possibly TRBD1 for D (5 bases). Trimming cost V 4 bases and J 5 bases, with 11 bases left between them. This CDR3 is built from 13 residues. The germline CDR1 and CDR2 sequences are SEHNR and FQNEAQ (reference sequence). The CDR3 here is CASSSTDRYGYTF. The CDR3 DNA reads TGTGCCAGCAGCTCGACAGATCGGTATGGCTACACCTTC. Full variable domain (missing parts from reference TRBV7-9 and TRBJ1-2): DTGVSQNPRHKITKRGQNVTFRCDPISEHNRLYWYRQTLGQGPEFLTYFQNEAQLEKSRLLSDRFSAERPKGSFSTLEIQRTEQGDSAMYLCASSSTDRYGYTFGSGTRLTVV.

This rearrangement joins TRBV11-2 to TRBJ2-7, with 9 bases aligning to TRBD2. J lost 0 bases, V lost 2 bases, and 5 bases had no gene match. Germline loops: CDR1 SGHAT, CDR2 FQNNGV. This CDR3 spans 16 amino acids. CDR3 nucleotides: TGTGCCAGCAGCTTACCAGCGGGAGGCGGCTCCTACGAGCAGTACTTC. Translation: CASSLPAGGGSYEQYF.

The count of this clone is one. The rearrangement uses TRBV7-9 and TRBJ2-5; TRBD2 matches at 10 bases. The CDR3 sequence is 14 residues long. Germline V lookup: CDR1 SEHNR, CDR2 FQNEAQ (reference sequence). V trimming: 5 bases; J trimming: 5 bases; junction bases outside the gene matches: 5. Here the CDR3 reads CASSPLAGVETQYF. In DNA form, the CDR3 reads TGTGCCAGCAGCCCTCTAGCGGGAGTTGAGACCCAGTACTTC.

V usage is TRBV5-4 and J usage is TRBJ1-5; the match to TRBD1 covers 8 bases. The V segment lost 0 bases and the J segment 8 bases; nucleotides outside the gene matches: 10. The CDR3 has 16 residues. The germline gives CDR1 SGHNT, CDR2 YYREEE (reference sequence). The CDR3 loop reads CASSLAETGAQKPQHF. The DNA for the CDR3 is TGTGCCAGCAGCTTGGCCGAGACAGGGGCCCAGAAGCCCCAGCATTTT.